Listed below are T cell receptor beta chains from one sample, sequenced in a study of T cell responses to AZD1222 COVID-19 vaccine. The table came from immunoSEQ multiplex PCR; TCRdb's copy has only in-frame clones and leaves some out. The sample includes 150,000 to 200,000 clones, about nine tenths of them seen just once. The sequencing here drew on peripheral blood, taken 28 days after the second AZD1222 dose. These receptors were taken from an adult who received the AZD1222 COVID-19 vaccine. Each CDR3 is given with its conserved first and last residue. A D gene is named only where the DNA matches it firmly. Where a row states a size, it is once, few, many or the class of an expanded clone; other rows omit it.

clone size	V gene	D gene	J gene	CDR3 DNA	CDR3 protein
NA	TRBV7-2	TRBD2	TRBJ2-7	TGTGCCAGCAGCTTAGAACTAGCGGGAGTTGAGCAGTACTTC	CASSLELAGVEQYF
once	TRBV15	TRBD2	TRBJ2-7	TGTGCCACCAGCAGAGGTTTGACTAGCGGATCATACGAGCAGTACTTC	CATSRGLTSGSYEQYF
NA	TRBV7-9	TRBD1	TRBJ2-3	TGTGCCAGCAGCCCCACAGGGGGAATAGATACGCAGTATTTT	CASSPTGGIDTQYF
NA	TRBV7-9	NA	TRBJ1-2	TGTGCCAGCAGCTTAGCTTCCCGGGACTATGGCTACACCTTC	CASSLASRDYGYTF
NA	TRBV18	NA	TRBJ1-2	TGTGCCAGCTCATCAAACAGGGTAGAAGGCTATGGCTACACCTTC	CASSSNRVEGYGYTF
NA	TRBV14	NA	TRBJ1-1	TGTGCCAGCAGCCAAGAACTAGGGCTAACATTCACTGAAGCTTTCTTT	CASSQELGLTFTEAFF
NA	TRBV29-1	NA	TRBJ2-7	TGCAGCGTTGAAGATGCGGCACGCTACGAGCAGTACTTC	CSVEDAARYEQYF
once	TRBV13	TRBD1	TRBJ1-1	TGTGCCAGCAGCCCCGGGACAGGGATGAACACTGAAGCTTTCTTT	CASSPGTGMNTEAFF
NA	TRBV12-5	TRBD2	TRBJ2-7	TGTGCTAGTGCTCCAGCGGGGGGCGAGCAGTACTTC	CASAPAGGEQYF
NA	TRBV7-9	NA	TRBJ1-2	TGTGCCAGCAGCTTAGTGCGAGGGACGGCAGATACCTCCTATGGCTACACCTTC	CASSLVRGTADTSYGYTF
NA	TRBV5-8	NA	TRBJ2-3	TGTGCCAGCAGCTTGGGGTCAGGGATACTAGCAAGCACAGATACGCAGTATTTT	CASSLGSGILASTDTQYF
NA	TRBV5-1	TRBD1	TRBJ1-5	TGCGCCAGCAGCTCTGATGGGACAGGTCTCAATCAGCCCCAGCATTTT	CASSSDGTGLNQPQHF
NA	TRBV14	NA	TRBJ1-2	TGTGCCAGCAGCCCCCTTCAGGCAGGGGAAGATGGCTACACCTTC	CASSPLQAGEDGYTF
once	TRBV7-2	TRBD1	TRBJ1-5	TGTGCCAGCAGTCGAGACAGGGTCAGCAATCAGCCCCAGCATTTT	CASSRDRVSNQPQHF
NA	TRBV6-4	TRBD1	TRBJ1-6	TGTGCCAGCAGTGACTCGAACAGGGGAAATTCACCCCTCCACTTT	CASSDSNRGNSPLHF
once	TRBV2	NA	TRBJ2-3	TGTGCCAGCGGCAGGTCGAGGGGCACAGATACGCAGTATTTT	CASGRSRGTDTQYF
NA	TRBV18	NA	TRBJ2-3	TGTGCCAGCTCCCTCAGCACAGATACGCAGTATTTT	CASSLSTDTQYF
NA	TRBV7-8	NA	TRBJ2-5	TGTGCCAGCAGCCTCGTTCAGACCCAGTACTTC	CASSLVQTQYF
NA	TRBV19	NA	TRBJ1-6	TGTGCCAGTAGTATAGGCGACTCGTTCAATTCACCCCTCCACTTT	CASSIGDSFNSPLHF
NA	TRBV18	NA	TRBJ1-4	TGTGCCAGCTCACCTGAAGGGGGTACTAATGAAAAACTGTTTTTT	CASSPEGGTNEKLFF
once	TRBV3-1/TRBV3-2	NA	TRBJ2-2	TGTGCCAGCAGTATGGGCACGAACACCGGGGAGCTGTTTTTT	CASSMGTNTGELFF
NA	TRBV9	NA	TRBJ2-1	TGTGCCAGCAGCGTAGGGGGAGGGGGCAGCTCCTACAATGAGCAGTTCTTC	CASSVGGGGSSYNEQFF
NA	TRBV6-5	NA	TRBJ1-5	TGTGCCAGCAGACAGGGACCTCTTAGCAATCAGCCCCAGCATTTT	CASRQGPLSNQPQHF
NA	TRBV6-2/TRBV6-3	NA	TRBJ2-7	TGTGCCAGCAGTCCGGACAGTGGAACGTGGGAGCAGTACTTC	CASSPDSGTWEQYF
once	TRBV27	TRBD2	TRBJ2-7	TGTGCCAGCAGACCGACTAGCGGGAGAATTTACGAGCAGTACTTC	CASRPTSGRIYEQYF
NA	TRBV5-5	NA	TRBJ1-2	TGTGCCAGCAGCTTTTCTCCCGGGGCGAGCTATGGCTACACCTTC	CASSFSPGASYGYTF
NA	TRBV2	NA	TRBJ2-3	TGTGCCAGCCTCCGGGGCCTTAGCACAGATACGCAGTATTTT	CASLRGLSTDTQYF
NA	TRBV7-2	NA	TRBJ1-5	TGTGCCAGCAGCTCCTTATATAGCAATCAGCCCCAGCATTTT	CASSSLYSNQPQHF
once	TRBV13	NA	TRBJ1-2	TGTGCCAGCAGCTCCGGTTACTATGGCTACACCTTC	CASSSGYYGYTF